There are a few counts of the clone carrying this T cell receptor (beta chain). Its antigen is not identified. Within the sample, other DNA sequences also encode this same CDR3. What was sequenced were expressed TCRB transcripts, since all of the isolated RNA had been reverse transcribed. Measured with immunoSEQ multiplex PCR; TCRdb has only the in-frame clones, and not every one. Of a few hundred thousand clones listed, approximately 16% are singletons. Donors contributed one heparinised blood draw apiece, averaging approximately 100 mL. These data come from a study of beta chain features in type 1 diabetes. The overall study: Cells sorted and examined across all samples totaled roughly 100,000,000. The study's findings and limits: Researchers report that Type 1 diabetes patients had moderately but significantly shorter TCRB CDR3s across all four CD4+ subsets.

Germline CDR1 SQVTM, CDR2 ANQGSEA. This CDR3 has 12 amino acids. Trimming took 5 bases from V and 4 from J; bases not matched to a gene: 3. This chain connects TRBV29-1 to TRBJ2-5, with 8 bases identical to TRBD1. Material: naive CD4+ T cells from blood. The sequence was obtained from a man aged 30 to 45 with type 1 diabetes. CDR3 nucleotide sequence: TGCAGCGTTCTGCAGGGGGCAGAGACCCAGTACTTC. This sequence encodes CSVLQGAETQYF.